This T cell receptor (beta chain) originates from a study of STAT5B mutations in CD4+ large granular lymphocyte leukemia. Study-wide background: Among healthy controls, a particular HLA allele went with more CDR3 'QG' motifs. Study observations and caveats: Top patient clones used TRBV06 genes more often: 8/27 versus 2/35 in controls. Without putative leukemic clones, patient CD4-sorted repertoires remained more clonal than healthy CD4+ repertoires.

Produced via immunoSEQ multiplex PCR; TCRdb's table is partial and in-frame only. The sample consists of 23,000 or so clones, 79% of them appearing once. This clone has a handful of counts. Its antigen is unknown. The V and J ends lost 6 bases and 2 bases respectively, with 17 bases between them. CDR3 size: 16 residues. Germline V gives CDR1 KGHSH, CDR2 LQKENI. Buffy coats from healthy blood donors served as controls. The origin of this receptor is a human donor in good health. V gene TRBV18 combines with J gene TRBJ1-3; D unresolved. The specimen was CD4+ T cells from blood buffy coats. The CDR3 DNA is TGTGCCAGCTCCTTCACAGTAGTCTCGACTGGAAACACCATATATTTT. Translation: CASSFTVVSTGNTIYF.